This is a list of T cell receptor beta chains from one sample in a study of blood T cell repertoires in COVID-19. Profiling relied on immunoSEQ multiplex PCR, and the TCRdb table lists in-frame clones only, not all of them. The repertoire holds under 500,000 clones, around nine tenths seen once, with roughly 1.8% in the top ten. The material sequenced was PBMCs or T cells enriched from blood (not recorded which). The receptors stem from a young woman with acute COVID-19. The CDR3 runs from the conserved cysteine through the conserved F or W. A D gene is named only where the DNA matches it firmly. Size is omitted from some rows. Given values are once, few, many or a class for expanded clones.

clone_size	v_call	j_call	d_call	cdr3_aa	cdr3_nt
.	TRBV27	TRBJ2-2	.	CASSRNTGELFF	TGTGCCAGCAGCCGGAACACCGGGGAGCTGTTTTTT
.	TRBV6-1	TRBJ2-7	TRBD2	CASSELASGGRLYEQYF	TGTGCCAGCAGTGAACTTGCTAGCGGGGGACGTTTATACGAGCAGTACTTC
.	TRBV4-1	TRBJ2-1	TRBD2	CASSLSGRAGNEQFF	TGCGCCAGCAGCCTAAGCGGGAGGGCGGGGAATGAGCAGTTCTTC
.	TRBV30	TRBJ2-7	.	CAWKLYSGEQYF	TGTGCCTGGAAGCTTTACTCGGGGGAGCAGTACTTC
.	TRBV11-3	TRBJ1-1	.	CASSLDGGSVEAFF	TGTGCCAGCAGCTTAGATGGGGGGTCGGTTGAAGCTTTCTTT
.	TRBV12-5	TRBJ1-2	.	CASGYGQLNNYGYTF	TGTGCTAGTGGTTATGGACAGTTAAATAACTATGGCTACACCTTC
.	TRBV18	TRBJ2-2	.	CASSTRSGELFF	TGTGCCAGCTCAACTAGGAGCGGGGAGCTGTTTTTT
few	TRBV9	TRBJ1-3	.	CASSESGASGNTIYF	TGTGCCAGCAGCGAATCAGGGGCCTCTGGAAACACCATATATTTT
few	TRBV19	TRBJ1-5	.	CASRSGNQPQHF	TGTGCCAGTAGATCGGGGAATCAGCCCCAGCATTTT
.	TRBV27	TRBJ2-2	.	CASSLSTGFTGELFF	TGTGCCAGCAGTTTATCTACAGGGTTCACCGGGGAGCTGTTTTTT
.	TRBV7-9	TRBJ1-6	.	CASSLEAGFNSPLHF	TGTGCCAGCAGCTTAGAAGCCGGGTTTAATTCACCCCTCCACTTT
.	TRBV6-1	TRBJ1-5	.	CASSDSYRAQPQHF	TGTGCCAGCAGTGATAGCTACAGGGCCCAGCCCCAGCATTTT
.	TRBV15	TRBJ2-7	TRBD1	CATRTGAQGRKWYF	TGTGCCACCCGCACAGGGGCCCAGGGTAGGAAGTGGTACTTC
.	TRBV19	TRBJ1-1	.	CASSINGGSFTEAFF	TGTGCCAGTAGTATTAACGGGGGTTCTTTCACTGAAGCTTTCTTT
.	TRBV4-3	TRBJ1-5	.	CASSQDRGNQPQHF	TGCGCCAGCAGCCAAGATAGAGGGAATCAGCCCCAGCATTTT
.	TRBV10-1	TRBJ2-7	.	CASSSSGVYEQYF	TGCGCCAGCAGTTCGTCAGGGGTCTACGAGCAGTACTTC
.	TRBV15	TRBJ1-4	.	CATSRDSGGGEKLFF	TGTGCCACCAGCAGAGATTCGGGAGGGGGTGAAAAACTGTTTTTT
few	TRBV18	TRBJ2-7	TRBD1	CASSSGGGGQGAREQYF	TGTGCCAGCTCTAGCGGAGGAGGGGGACAGGGGGCGAGGGAGCAGTACTTC
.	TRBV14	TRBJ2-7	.	CASSLKDTGLPGYEQYF	TGTGCCAGCAGCCTGAAAGATACAGGCCTGCCAGGCTACGAGCAGTACTTC
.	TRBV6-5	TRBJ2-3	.	CASSYRDGYSGDTQYF	TGTGCCAGCAGTTACCGTGACGGGTATTCGGGAGATACGCAGTATTTT
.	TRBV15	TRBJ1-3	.	CATSRDRFSGNTIYF	TGTGCCACCAGCAGAGATCGGTTTTCTGGAAACACCATATATTTT
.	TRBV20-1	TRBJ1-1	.	CSIPGIPEAFF	TGCAGTATCCCGGGAATTCCTGAAGCTTTCTTT
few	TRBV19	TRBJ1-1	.	CASSRLPVMNTEAFF	TGTGCCAGTAGTAGGTTGCCGGTCATGAACACTGAAGCTTTCTTT
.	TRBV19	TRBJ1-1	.	CAAWSFAEAFF	TGTGCCGCCTGGAGTTTCGCTGAAGCTTTCTTT
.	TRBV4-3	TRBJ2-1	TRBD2	CASSQESASGRAFGQFF	TGCGCCAGCAGCCAAGAGTCCGCCAGCGGGAGGGCCTTCGGGCAGTTCTTC
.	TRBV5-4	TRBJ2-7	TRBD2	CASSPKSGSWNEQYF	TGTGCCAGCAGTCCCAAGAGCGGGAGCTGGAACGAGCAGTACTTC
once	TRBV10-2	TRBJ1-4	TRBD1	CASTDETGRREKLFF	TGCGCCAGCACCGACGAGACAGGGCGACGGGAAAAACTGTTTTTT
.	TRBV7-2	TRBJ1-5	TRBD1	CASSVDRVEQPQHF	TGTGCCAGCAGCGTCGACAGGGTTGAACAGCCCCAGCATTTT
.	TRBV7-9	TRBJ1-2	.	CASSLANYSYYGYTF	TGTGCCAGCAGCTTAGCAAATTACAGTTACTATGGCTACACCTTC
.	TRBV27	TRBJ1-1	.	CASSLRSNSNTEAFF	TGTGCCAGCAGTTTACGTAGTAACTCGAACACTGAAGCTTTCTTT
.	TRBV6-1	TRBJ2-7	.	CASSEHRVKGYEQYF	TGTGCCAGCAGTGAACACAGGGTTAAGGGATACGAGCAGTACTTC
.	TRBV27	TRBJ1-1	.	CASSFGVEAFF	TGTGCCAGCAGTTTCGGGGTAGAAGCTTTCTTT
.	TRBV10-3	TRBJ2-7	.	CARGYYSYEQYF	TGTGCCAGGGGCTACTACTCCTACGAGCAGTACTTC
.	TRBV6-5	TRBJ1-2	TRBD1	CASSSSGTGNYGYTF	TGTGCCAGCAGTTCCTCCGGGACAGGGAACTATGGCTACACCTTC
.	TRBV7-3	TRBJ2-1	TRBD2	CASSQGGNNEQFF	TGTGCCAGCTCGCAGGGAGGGAACAATGAGCAGTTCTTC
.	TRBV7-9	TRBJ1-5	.	CASSLGQGSNQPQHF	TGTGCCAGCAGCTTAGGGCAGGGGAGCAATCAGCCCCAGCATTTT
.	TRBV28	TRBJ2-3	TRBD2	CASSPSTLAEPEGDTQYF	TGTGCCAGCAGTCCCAGCACCCTAGCGGAGCCCGAGGGAGATACGCAGTATTTT
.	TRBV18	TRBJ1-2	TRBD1	CASSPQGDSYGYTF	TGTGCCAGCTCACCCCAGGGGGATTCCTATGGCTACACCTTC
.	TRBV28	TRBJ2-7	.	CASSLSLAGRGEQYF	TGTGCCAGCAGTTTATCACTAGCCGGACGGGGCGAGCAGTACTTC
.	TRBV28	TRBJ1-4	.	CASSPGTLGDEKLFF	TGTGCCAGCAGCCCCGGGACATTAGGAGATGAAAAACTGTTTTTT
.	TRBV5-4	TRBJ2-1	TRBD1	CASSWGWDRGNEQFF	TGTGCCAGCAGCTGGGGTTGGGACAGGGGAAATGAGCAGTTCTTC
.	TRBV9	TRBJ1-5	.	CASSVEGEGQPQHF	TGTGCCAGCAGCGTAGAAGGGGAAGGGCAGCCCCAGCATTTT
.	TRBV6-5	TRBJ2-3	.	CASDSGHGTDTQYF	TGTGCCAGTGACTCCGGACACGGGACAGATACGCAGTATTTT
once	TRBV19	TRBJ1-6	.	CASSIERSPLHF	TGTGCCAGTAGTATAGAGAGGTCACCCCTCCACTTT
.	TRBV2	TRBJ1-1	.	CASRAGRLNTEAFF	TGTGCCAGCAGAGCGGGACGGCTGAACACTGAAGCTTTCTTT
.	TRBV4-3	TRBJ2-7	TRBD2	CASSPDRGLAGGPYEQYF	TGCGCCAGCAGCCCCGACAGGGGGCTAGCGGGAGGGCCCTACGAGCAGTACTTC
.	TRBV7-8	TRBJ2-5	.	CASSQRRGGETQYF	TGTGCCAGCAGCCAGAGACGAGGCGGGGAGACCCAGTACTTC
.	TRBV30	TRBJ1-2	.	CAWSHRYGYTF	TGTGCCTGGAGTCACAGGTACGGCTACACCTTC
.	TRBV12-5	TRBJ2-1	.	CASGLGEIYNEQFF	TGTGCTAGTGGTTTGGGGGAGATCTACAATGAGCAGTTCTTC
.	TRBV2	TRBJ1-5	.	CASSGAGLRYSNQPQHF	TGTGCCAGCAGTGGAGCTGGACTGAGATATAGCAATCAGCCCCAGCATTTT
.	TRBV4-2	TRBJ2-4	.	CASSQVAGGEENIQYF	TGTGCCAGCAGCCAAGTAGCCGGAGGGGAGGAAAACATTCAGTACTTC
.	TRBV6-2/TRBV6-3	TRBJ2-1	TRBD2	CASSDPGLAGGSEQFF	TGTGCCAGCAGTGACCCTGGACTAGCGGGAGGTAGTGAGCAGTTCTTC
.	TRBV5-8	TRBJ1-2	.	CASSLLQGNDYTF	TGTGCCAGCAGCTTGTTACAGGGTAACGACTACACCTTC
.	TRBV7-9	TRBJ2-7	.	CASSLYSSYEQYF	TGTGCCAGCAGCTTATACAGCTCCTACGAGCAGTACTTC